These 22 T cell receptor beta chains were all obtained from the same sample, sequenced in a study of blood T cell repertoires in COVID-19. Using immunoSEQ multiplex PCR, the repertoire was profiled, and TCRdb retains in-frame clones only, with some absent. This repertoire shows some 170,000 clones, roughly 81% found once; its top ten account for approximately 10%. Specimen: peripheral blood. The source is a woman aged 40 to 50 with COVID-19, enrolled during active disease.

In this sample, this clone turned up a few times. J is TRBJ2-4 and V is TRBV7-9; D is undetermined. V lost 3 bases and J 1 base, leaving 7 bases between the germline ends. Germline CDR1 is SEHNR and CDR2 is FQNEAQ (reference sequence). The CDR3 is made up of 14 amino acids. The CDR3 sequence: CASSLAGAKNIQYF. The CDR3 DNA reads as TGTGCCAGCAGCTTGGCCGGGGCCAAAAACATTCAGTACTTC.

The genes are TRBV3-1 (or the pseudogene TRBV3-2) and TRBJ2-3, with 8 bases identical to TRBD2. Germline V gene data show CDR1 as LGHDT and CDR2 as YNNKEL (reference sequence). Germline trimming cut 4 bases from V and 1 base from J; bases unmatched to any gene: 10. The CDR3 loop spans 17 amino acids. The CDR3 DNA follows: TGTGCCAGCAGCCCCCCCGGGAGGGTTACCGGCACAGATACGCAGTATTTT. This translates into CASSPPGRVTGTDTQYF.

The genes are TRBV7-8 and TRBJ1-4; TRBD1 agrees at 10 bases. The CDR3 sequence is 13 residues long. From germline, CDR1 is SGHVS and CDR2 FQNEAQ. V lost 8 bases to trimming and J lost 7 bases; unmatched junction nucleotides: 4. For the CDR3, the DNA is TGTGCCAGCCGACAGGGGGCAGGTGAAAAACTGTTTTTT. Translated, it gives CASRQGAGEKLFF.

The rearrangement uses TRBV6-5 and TRBJ1-1; perhaps TRBD1 as D (5 bases). V was pared by 2 bases and J by 5 bases, with 15 bases between. This CDR3 has 15 amino acids. Germline CDR1 MNHEY, CDR2 SVGAGI. CDR3 sequence reads: CASSYGARLTTEAFF. CDR3 nucleotides: TGTGCCAGCAGTTACGGGGCCCGCTTGACGACTGAAGCTTTCTTT.

The V call is TRBV24-1, the J call TRBJ2-1; 8 nucleotides agree with TRBD2. The CDR3 spans 13 residues. CDR1 and CDR2 (germline): KGHDR, SFDVKD. The ends lost 9 bases at V and 1 base at J; junction bases unmatched: 1. CDR3 in DNA: TGTGCCACCGGCGGGGGGTCCTACAATGAGCAGTTCTTC. It yields the protein CATGGGSYNEQFF.

The chain joins TRBV27 to TRBJ1-2, with 8 bases matching TRBD1. V dropped 6 bases and J dropped 8; count of bases not matched to a gene: 5. The CDR3 runs 12 residues. The germline CDR1 and CDR2 sequences are MNHEY and SMNVEV (reference sequence). CDR3 sequence (DNA): TGTGCCAGCAGGCACGACAGGGGCGGCTACACCTTC. Translated, it gives CASRHDRGGYTF.

Notes on this clone: The junction departs from the called germline gene at one end, perhaps through a read error. This chain connects TRBV7-7 to TRBJ2-5; 7 positions agree with TRBD2. Germline CDR1 and CDR2: SSHAT and FNYEAQ (reference sequence). This CDR3 has 14 residues. The CDR3 sequence is CASSSNSGGETQYF. In DNA, the CDR3 is TGTGCTAGCAGCTCAAATTCGGGGGGAGAGACCCAGTACTTC.

V is TRBV5-5 and J is TRBJ2-7, with a tentative D call TRBD1 (6 bases). CDR3 length: 14 residues. CDR1 SGHKS and CDR2 YYEKEE come from the germline V gene (reference sequence). Trimming stripped 2 bases from V and 6 bases from J, with 15 bases between. CDR3 DNA sequence: TGTGCCAGCAGCTTACAAAGACAGGTCCTCGAGCAGTACTTC. It codes for CASSLQRQVLEQYF. Full variable domain (remainder filled in from reference TRBV5-5 and TRBJ2-7): DAGVTQSPTHLIKTRGQQVTLRCSPISGHKSVSWYQQVLGQGPQFIFQYYEKEERGRGNFPDRFSARQFPNYSSELNVNALLLGDSALYLCASSLQRQVLEQYFGPGTRLTVT.

This clone was detected only once. The CDR3 is CASSTGPGELFF. As DNA, the CDR3 is TGTGCCAGCAGCACAGGGCCCGGGGAGCTGTTTTTT. V usage is TRBV11-2 and J usage is TRBJ2-2; the D gene is possibly TRBD1 (6 bases). The CDR3 loop spans 12 amino acids. Germline CDR1 is SGHAT and CDR2 is FQNNGV. The germline V and J ends were trimmed by 5 bases and 6 bases, with 7 bases remaining between them.

V usage is TRBV19 and J usage is TRBJ2-3; D gene uncertain. The CDR3 spans 14 residues. V was trimmed by 4 bases and J by 2 bases, leaving 10 bases between them. Germline CDR1 reads LNHDA; CDR2 reads SQIVND (reference sequence). The CDR3 here is CASSTPPNTDTQYF. The CDR3 DNA sequence: TGTGCCAGTAGTACCCCCCCCAACACAGATACGCAGTATTTT.

This chain joins TRBV29-1 and TRBJ1-1, with 7 bases matching TRBD1. Trimming cost V 7 bases and J 0 bases; bases outside gene matches: 5. CDR1 and CDR2 (germline): SQVTM, ANQGSEA. The CDR3 is made up of 13 amino acids. CDR3 region: CSARTGLNTEAFF. The CDR3 DNA reads TGCAGCGCGAGGACAGGTTTGAACACTGAAGCTTTCTTT.

The J gene is TRBJ2-7, the V gene TRBV27; 8 bases align to TRBD1. The CDR3 has 14 residues. With 4 bases clipped from V and 2 bases from J, the junction kept 4 bases outside the gene matches. Per the germline V gene, CDR1 is MNHEY and CDR2 is SMNVEV (reference sequence). The CDR3 region is CASSYGQGTYEQYF. The CDR3 nucleotides are TGTGCCAGCAGTTACGGACAGGGAACCTACGAGCAGTACTTC.

The chain combines TRBV5-4 with TRBJ2-3; TRBD1 matches 10 bases. The CDR3 consists of 15 residues. Germline CDR1 is SGHNT and CDR2 is YYREEE (reference sequence). J lost 6 bases, V lost 1 base, and 5 bases had no gene match. The CDR3 bases are TGTGCCAGCAGCTTGTTTGGGGGACAGGGGGATACGCAGTATTTT. Encoded protein: CASSLFGGQGDTQYF.

The chain employs TRBV27 and TRBJ1-1; D is unclear. Germline lookup yields CDR1 MNHEY and CDR2 SMNVEV (reference sequence). The ends were cut back, 8 bases at V and 7 bases at J, with 8 bases in the middle. The CDR3 contains 10 residues. CDR3 in DNA: TGTGCCAGCCCCAACTGTGAAGCTTTCTTT. Its translation: CASPNCEAFF.

V and J are TRBV12-3 or TRBV12-4 and TRBJ2-4; weak D call: TRBD2 (5 bases). Trimming removed 3 bases at V and 8 bases at J, with 8 bases between. This CDR3 has 12 residues. CDR3 DNA: TGTGCCAGCAGTTTCGGGGTGCACATTCAGTACTTC. It yields the protein CASSFGVHIQYF.

As concerns this clone: In the same sample, other DNA sequences code for this CDR3. V and J are TRBV30 and TRBJ1-1; D gene ambiguous. This CDR3 is 12 amino acids long. The germline V and J ends were trimmed by 2 bases and 1 base, with 5 bases remaining between them. Germline CDR1 reads GTSNPN; CDR2 reads SVGIG (reference sequence). The CDR3 DNA follows: TGTGCCTGGAGTAGAGAGAACACTGAAGCTTTCTTT. Protein: CAWSRENTEAFF. Full variable domain (remainder filled in from reference TRBV30 and TRBJ1-1): SQTIHQWPATLVQPVGSPLSLECTVEGTSNPNLYWYRQAAGRGLQLLFYSVGIGQISSEVPQNLSASRPQDRQFILSSKKLLLSDSGFYLCAWSRENTEAFFGQGTRLTVV.

This chain uses TRBV6-2 or TRBV6-3 with TRBJ1-1; D is uncertain. The CDR3 is 12 amino acids. The V gene's germline CDR1 is MNHEY and CDR2 SVGEGT. V was cut by 0 bases and J by 9 bases, with 8 bases left in between. The CDR3: CASSYSGSQAFF. The CDR3 DNA reads TGTGCCAGCAGTTACTCTGGCAGTCAAGCTTTCTTT.

The genes are TRBV2 and TRBJ2-3, with 7 bases that match TRBD2. Germline CDR1 SNHLY, CDR2 FYNNEI. The CDR3 has 15 amino acids. The J segment lost 6 bases and the V segment lost 8 bases, leaving 14 bases of the junction unmatched. CDR3 DNA sequence: TGTGCCAGCGGAGGGGAAGCGGGGAGGCGGGATACGCAGTATTTT. Its translation: CASGGEAGRRDTQYF. Supplemented by reference TRBV2 and TRBJ2-3, the full variable domain reads EPEVTQTPSHQVTQMGQEVILRCVPISNHLYFYWYRQILGQKVEFLVSFYNNEISEKSEIFDDQFSVERPDGSNFTLKIRSTKLEDSAMYFCASGGEAGRRDTQYFGPGTRLTVL.

The rearrangement uses TRBV2 and TRBJ2-5; 8 nucleotides agree with TRBD2. Germline CDR1 and CDR2: SNHLY and FYNNEI. The CDR3 covers 16 residues. Unmatched junction bases numbered 12, after V lost 7 bases and J lost 2 bases. CDR3 sequence reads: CASNVGGAEVQETQYF. The CDR3 nucleotides are TGTGCCAGCAATGTCGGGGGGGCGGAGGTACAAGAGACCCAGTACTTC.

The V call is TRBV5-1, the J call TRBJ1-1, with TRBD1 identical over 7 bases. The CDR3 has 14 residues. Trimming removed 0 bases from V and 8 bases from J; junction bases left unmatched: 7. Germline V gene lookup returns CDR1 SGHRS and CDR2 YFSETQ. The CDR3 sequence is CASSLGLGQPEAFF. The DNA for the CDR3 is TGCGCCAGCAGCTTGGGCCTGGGACAGCCAGAAGCTTTCTTT.

The V and J genes are TRBV14 and TRBJ2-5, with D unresolved. Trimming left V 0 bases short and J 5 bases short, with 7 bases between. Per germline, CDR1 SGHDN and CDR2 FVKESK. The CDR3 totals 13 residues. The CDR3 loop reads CASSQDLRETQYF. The CDR3 nucleotides are TGTGCCAGCAGCCAAGACCTGCGGGAGACCCAGTACTTC.

This clone occurred once. The chain has TRBV7-6 and TRBJ2-5; 11 bases match TRBD2. The CDR3 runs to 17 residues. Trimming cost V 3 bases and J 6 bases; bases outside gene matches: 12. Germline values: CDR1 SGHVS, CDR2 FNYEAQ. This CDR3 is CASSLNPTSGESKTQYF. Here the CDR3 DNA reads TGTGCCAGCAGCTTGAACCCGACTAGCGGGGAGTCAAAGACCCAGTACTTC.